Here is one TCR beta chain with its context. What it binds is not known. Mismatch with germline at one junction end may stem from a read error. The length of the CDR3 is 15 residues. Germline V gene data show CDR1 as SGDLS and CDR2 as YYNGEE. This sample was included in a study of OX40 agonist ivuxolimab in advanced cancers. In the study overall: At about 82% male, the cohort had a mean age of 60 years, ranging from 23 to 79.

Profiled with immunoSEQ multiplex PCR; TCRdb holds only in-frame clones, not every one. The table has tens of thousands of clones, roughly 88% seen once. Blood specimens came from baseline, cycle 4 day 1, and cycle 7 day 1. Study-level results: Within 6 weeks, CD4+ and CD8+ blood T cells expanded clonally at 0.1 to 3.0 mg/kg. Near-lowest levels of clonal expansion characterized partial responders at 0.1-3.0 mg/kg.

This receptor was taken from an adult with an advanced solid tumor such as melanoma, head and neck, liver or kidney cancer. The chain uses TRBV9 and TRBJ2-7; no firm D call. The sample here was CD4+ or CD8+ T cells sorted from blood, taken in a trial of the OX40 agonist ivuxolimab. The CDR3 nucleotides are TGTGCCAGCAGCGTTTCAGGCGTCCCCTCCGACGAGCAGTACTTC. Translation gives CASSVSGVPSDEQYF. Combining the CDR3 with reference TRBV9 and TRBJ2-7 gives the whole variable domain DSGVTQTPKHLITATGQRVTLRCSPRSGDLSVYWYQQSLDQGLQFLIQYYNGEERAKGNILERFSAQQFPDLHSELNLSSLELGDSALYFCASSVSGVPSDEQYFGPGTRLTVT.